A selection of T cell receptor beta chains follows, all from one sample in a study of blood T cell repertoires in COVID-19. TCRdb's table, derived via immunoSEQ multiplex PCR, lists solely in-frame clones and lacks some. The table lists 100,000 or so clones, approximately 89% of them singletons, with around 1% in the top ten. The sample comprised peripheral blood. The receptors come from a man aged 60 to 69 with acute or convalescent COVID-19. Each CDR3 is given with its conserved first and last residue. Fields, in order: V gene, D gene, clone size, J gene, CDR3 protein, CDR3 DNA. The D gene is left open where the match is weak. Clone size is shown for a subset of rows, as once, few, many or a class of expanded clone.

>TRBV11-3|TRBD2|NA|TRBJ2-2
CASSHGGGPPRAGELFF
TGTGCCAGCAGCCACGGGGGGGGCCCTCCTCGAGCCGGGGAGCTGTTTTTT
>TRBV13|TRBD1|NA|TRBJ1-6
CASSLGQMGQSNSPLHF
TGTGCCAGCAGCTTAGGCCAAATGGGACAGAGTAATTCACCCCTCCACTTT
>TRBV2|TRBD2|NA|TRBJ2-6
CASSGLAGGTGANVLTF
TGTGCCAGCTCGGGACTAGCGGGAGGGACCGGGGCCAACGTCCTGACTTTC
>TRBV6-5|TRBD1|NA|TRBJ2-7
CASRIGQGSYYEQYF
TGTGCCAGCAGAATAGGACAGGGTAGTTACTACGAGCAGTACTTC
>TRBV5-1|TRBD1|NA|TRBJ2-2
CASSPGTGGTGELFF
TGCGCCAGCAGCCCTGGGACAGGGGGTACCGGGGAGCTGTTTTTT
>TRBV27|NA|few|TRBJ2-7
CASMGPRAPGSRPYEQYF
TGTGCCAGCATGGGCCCCCGCGCTCCAGGGTCCCGACCCTACGAGCAGTACTTC
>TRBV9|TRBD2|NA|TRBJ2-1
CASSVEGGERLAPSSYNEQFF
TGTGCCAGCAGCGTAGAGGGGGGCGAAAGACTAGCGCCCAGCTCCTACAATGAGCAGTTCTTC
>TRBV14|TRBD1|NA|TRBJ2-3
CASSQDRGYTDTQYF
TGTGCCAGCAGCCAGGACAGGGGGTACACAGATACGCAGTATTTT
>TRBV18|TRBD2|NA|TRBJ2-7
CASSAGTSGRREQYF
TGTGCCAGCTCAGCCGGGACTAGCGGGAGGAGGGAGCAGTACTTC
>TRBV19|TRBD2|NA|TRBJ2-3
CASSTWTGSPPGLAEELSTDTQYF
TGTGCCAGTAGTACTTGGACAGGGAGCCCCCCGGGACTAGCGGAGGAACTTAGCACAGATACGCAGTATTTT
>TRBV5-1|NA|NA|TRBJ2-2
CASSLEGVNTGELFF
TGCGCCAGCAGCTTGGAGGGAGTGAACACCGGGGAGCTGTTTTTT
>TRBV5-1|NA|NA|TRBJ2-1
CASSLVQGSYNEQFF
TGCGCCAGCAGCTTGGTGCAGGGTTCCTACAATGAGCAGTTCTTC
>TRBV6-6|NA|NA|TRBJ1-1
CASSSRGNTEAFF
TGTGCCAGCAGCTCCCGCGGGAACACTGAAGCTTTCTTT
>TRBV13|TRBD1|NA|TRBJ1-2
CASSSRGDNYGYTF
TGTGCCAGCAGCTCCAGGGGGGATAACTATGGCTACACCTTC
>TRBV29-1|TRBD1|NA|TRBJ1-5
CSVEQGVDQPQHF
TGCAGCGTTGAACAGGGGGTCGATCAGCCCCAGCATTTT
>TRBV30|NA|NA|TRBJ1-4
CAWTGSRGEKLFF
TGTGCCTGGACCGGGTCCCGAGGGGAAAAACTGTTTTTT
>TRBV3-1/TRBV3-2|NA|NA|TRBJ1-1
CASSQTLNTEAFF
TGTGCCAGCAGCCAGACATTGAACACTGAAGCTTTCTTT
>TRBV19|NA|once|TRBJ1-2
CASSRPGTSQGYGYTF
TGTGCCAGTAGTCGGCCCGGGACATCCCAAGGATATGGCTACACCTTC
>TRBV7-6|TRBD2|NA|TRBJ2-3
CASSSGGLAGMNTQYF
TGTGCCAGCAGCTCAGGAGGACTAGCGGGAATGAATACGCAGTATTTT
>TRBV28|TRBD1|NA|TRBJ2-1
CASINRGAYNEQFF
TGTGCCAGCATCAACAGGGGGGCCTACAATGAGCAGTTCTTC
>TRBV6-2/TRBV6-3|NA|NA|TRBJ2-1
CASSPPGTEANEQFF
TGTGCCAGCAGCCCACCCGGGACTGAAGCTAATGAGCAGTTCTTC
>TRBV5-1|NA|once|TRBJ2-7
CASSIRGFTYEQYF
TGCGCCAGCAGCATCCGCGGGTTTACCTACGAGCAGTACTTC
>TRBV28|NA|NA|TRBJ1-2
CASSPLQTNYGYTF
TGTGCCAGCAGTCCCTTACAGACTAACTATGGCTACACCTTC
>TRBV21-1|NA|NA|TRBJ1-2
CASPKGASYGYTF
TGTGCCAGCCCTAAGGGGGCAAGCTATGGCTACACCTTC
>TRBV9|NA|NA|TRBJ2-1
CASSPQFYNEQFF
TGTGCCAGCAGCCCACAATTTTACAATGAGCAGTTCTTC
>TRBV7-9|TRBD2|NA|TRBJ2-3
CASSLGGRAIDTQYF
TGTGCCAGCAGCTTAGGCGGGAGGGCCATAGATACGCAGTATTTT
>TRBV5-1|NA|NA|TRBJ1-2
CASSLEGGPYGYTF
TGCGCCAGCAGCTTGGAAGGAGGGCCCTATGGCTACACCTTC
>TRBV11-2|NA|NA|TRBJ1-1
CASSLGSFMNTEAFF
TGTGCCAGCAGCTTAGGGAGCTTCATGAACACTGAAGCTTTCTTT
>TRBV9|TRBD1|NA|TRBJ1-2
CASSPPTGVNYGYTF
TGTGCCAGCAGCCCTCCGACAGGGGTTAACTATGGCTACACCTTC
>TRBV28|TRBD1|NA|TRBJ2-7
CASIGDRGRGEQYF
TGTGCCAGCATAGGGGACAGGGGGCGCGGGGAGCAGTACTTC
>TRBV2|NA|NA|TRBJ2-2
CASRPGLNTGELFF
TGTGCCAGCAGGCCGGGACTCAACACCGGGGAGCTGTTTTTT
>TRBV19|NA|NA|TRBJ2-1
CASLRQNDNEQFF
TGTGCCAGCCTTCGACAGAATGACAATGAGCAGTTCTTC
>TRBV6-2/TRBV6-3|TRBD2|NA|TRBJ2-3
CASSYSWRENTDTQYF
TGTGCCAGCAGTTATAGTTGGCGGGAGAACACAGATACGCAGTATTTT
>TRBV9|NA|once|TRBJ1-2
CASSTLDGRGGYTF
TGTGCCAGCAGCACACTAGATGGTCGGGGGGGCTACACCTTC
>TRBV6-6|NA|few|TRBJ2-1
CASSRTLTRPKINEQFF
TGTGCCAGCAGTCGAACCCTTACTAGACCAAAAATCAATGAGCAGTTCTTC
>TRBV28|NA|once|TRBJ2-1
CASRPTVVRPYNEQFF
TGTGCCAGCAGGCCTACAGTGGTACGTCCCTACAATGAGCAGTTCTTC
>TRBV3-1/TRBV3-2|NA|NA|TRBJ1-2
CASSQVVGDGGYTF
TGTGCCAGCAGCCAAGTAGTCGGGGATGGAGGCTACACCTTC
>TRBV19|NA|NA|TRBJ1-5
CASSKGQKLSNQPQHF
TGTGCCAGTAGTAAAGGACAGAAACTAAGCAATCAGCCCCAGCATTTT
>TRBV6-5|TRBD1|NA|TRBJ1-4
CASSRDRVNEKLFF
TGTGCCAGCAGCCGGGACAGAGTCAATGAAAAACTGTTTTTT
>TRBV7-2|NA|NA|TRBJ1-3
CASSGRVLGNTIYF
TGTGCCAGCAGCGGCCGGGTTCTTGGAAACACCATATATTTT
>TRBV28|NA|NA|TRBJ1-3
CASGVVRPSGNTIYF
TGTGCCAGCGGAGTCGTTAGGCCCTCTGGAAACACCATATATTTT
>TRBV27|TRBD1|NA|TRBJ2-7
CASTSTGDGPYEQYF
TGTGCCAGCACTTCAACAGGGGATGGGCCCTACGAGCAGTACTTC
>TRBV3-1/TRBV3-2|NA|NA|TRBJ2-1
CASSQASDLSVNEQFF
TGTGCCAGCAGCCAAGCTAGCGATTTGTCGGTCAATGAGCAGTTCTTC
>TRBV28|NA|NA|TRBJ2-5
CASSPLGQGQETQYF
TGTGCCAGCAGTCCCTTGGGGCAGGGCCAAGAGACCCAGTACTTC
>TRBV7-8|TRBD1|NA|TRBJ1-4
CASSLARVWLTGVKGRLFF
TGTGCCAGCAGCTTAGCGCGGGTTTGGCTAACAGGGGTTAAGGGCCGACTGTTTTTT
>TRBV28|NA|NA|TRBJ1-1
CASSFLREATEAFF
TGTGCCAGCAGTTTTCTCCGGGAGGCGACTGAAGCTTTCTTT
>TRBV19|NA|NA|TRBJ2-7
CASSPGESSYEQYF
TGTGCCAGTAGTCCTGGGGAGAGCTCCTACGAGCAGTACTTC
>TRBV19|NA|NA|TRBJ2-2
CASSIGSVGELFF
TGTGCCAGTAGTATCGGGAGTGTCGGGGAGCTGTTTTTT
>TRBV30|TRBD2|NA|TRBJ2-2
CAWVGLAGNTGELFF
TGTGCCTGGGTCGGACTAGCGGGGAACACCGGGGAGCTGTTTTTT
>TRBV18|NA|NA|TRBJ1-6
CASSHGGSPLHF
TGTGCCAGCTCACACGGGGGTTCACCCCTCCACTTT
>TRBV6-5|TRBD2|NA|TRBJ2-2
CASSYGRGAGELFF
TGTGCCAGCAGTTACGGCCGGGGGGCCGGGGAGCTGTTTTTT
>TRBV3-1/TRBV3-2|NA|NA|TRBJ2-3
CASSQGPGTFGGTDTQYF
TGTGCCAGCAGCCAAGGACCCGGGACATTCGGGGGCACAGATACGCAGTATTTT
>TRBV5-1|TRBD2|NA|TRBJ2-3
CASSLGPTSGTTDTQYF
TGCGCCAGCAGCTTAGGACCGACTAGCGGGACCACAGATACGCAGTATTTT
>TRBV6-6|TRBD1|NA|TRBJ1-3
CASSPGQGRYTIYF
TGTGCCAGCAGCCCGGGACAGGGGAGGTACACCATATATTTT